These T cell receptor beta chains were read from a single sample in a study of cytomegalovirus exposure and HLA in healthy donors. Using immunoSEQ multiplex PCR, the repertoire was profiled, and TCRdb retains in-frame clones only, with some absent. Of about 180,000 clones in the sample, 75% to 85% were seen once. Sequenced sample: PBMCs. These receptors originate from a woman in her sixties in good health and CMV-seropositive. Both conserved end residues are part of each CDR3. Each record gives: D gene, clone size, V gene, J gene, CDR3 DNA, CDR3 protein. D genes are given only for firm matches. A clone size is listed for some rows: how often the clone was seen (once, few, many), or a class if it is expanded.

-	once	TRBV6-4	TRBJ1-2	TGTGCCAGCTTAACGTCAGGAGGCGGGCAAATAGGAAACTATGGCTACACCTTC	CASLTSGGGQIGNYGYTF
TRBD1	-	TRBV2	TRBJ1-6	TGTGCCAGCAGTTCGGGGACAGGGTTTCTCAATTCACCCCTCCACTTT	CASSSGTGFLNSPLHF
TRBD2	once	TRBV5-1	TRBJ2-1	TGCGCCAGCAGCTTGGGGGCGGGAGGACTAGCGAAAGTCAATGAGCAGTTCTTC	CASSLGAGGLAKVNEQFF
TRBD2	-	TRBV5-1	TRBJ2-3	TGCGCCAGCCATACCACTGGCGGGAGACGAACAGATACGCAGTATTTT	CASHTTGGRRTDTQYF
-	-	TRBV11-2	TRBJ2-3	TGTGCCAGCAGCTTAGGAGGGATTGGTACGCAGTATTTT	CASSLGGIGTQYF
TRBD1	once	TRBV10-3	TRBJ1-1	TGTGCCATCAGTGGTCCTCGGGACAGGGGGTGGGTGAACACTGAAGCTTTCTTT	CAISGPRDRGWVNTEAFF
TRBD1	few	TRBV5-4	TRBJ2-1	TGTGCCAGCAGCGAGGGGACAGGGCGCAATGAGCAGTTCTTC	CASSEGTGRNEQFF
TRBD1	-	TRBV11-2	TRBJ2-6	TGTGCCAGCAGCTTCCGGGGACAGGGCCGCTCTGGGGCCAACGTCCTGACTTTC	CASSFRGQGRSGANVLTF
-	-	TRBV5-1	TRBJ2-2	TGCGCCAGCAGGAGGCAGGGGACCGGGGAGCTGTTTTTT	CASRRQGTGELFF
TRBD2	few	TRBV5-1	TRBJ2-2	TGCGCCAGCAGCTCCCTGACTAGCGGGAACACCGGGGAGCTGTTTTTT	CASSSLTSGNTGELFF
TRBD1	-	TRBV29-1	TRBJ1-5	TGCAGCGTGGCTACAGGGGTCGATCAGCCCCAGCATTTT	CSVATGVDQPQHF
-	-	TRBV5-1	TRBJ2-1	TGCGCCAGCAGCTTGGATGGCAGGGTAGCATATTATGAGCAGTTCTTC	CASSLDGRVAYYEQFF
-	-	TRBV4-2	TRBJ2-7	TGTGCCAGCAGCCAAGATCTCCAAGGCAGGTCCTACGAGCAGTACTTC	CASSQDLQGRSYEQYF
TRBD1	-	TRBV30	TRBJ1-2	TGTGCCTGGAGTGTACCCGACAGGGCTAACTATGGCTACACCTTC	CAWSVPDRANYGYTF
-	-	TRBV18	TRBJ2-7	TGTGCCAGCTCACCCCAGGGGCCCTTCTCCTACGAGCAGTACTTC	CASSPQGPFSYEQYF
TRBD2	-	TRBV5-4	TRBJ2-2	TGTGCCAGCAGCACTTCGCGGGAGGCTGGCGGGGAGCTGTTTTTT	CASSTSREAGGELFF
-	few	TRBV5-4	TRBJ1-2	TGTGCCAGCAGCTTACAGGCGGTACTAGCTCGTGGCTACACCTTC	CASSLQAVLARGYTF
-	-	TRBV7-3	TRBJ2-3	TGTGCCAGCAGCTTAAATTATAGGACTCTCGATACGCAGTATTTT	CASSLNYRTLDTQYF
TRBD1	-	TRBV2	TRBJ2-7	TGTGCCAGCAAGGGGACAGGCTACGAGCAGTACTTC	CASKGTGYEQYF
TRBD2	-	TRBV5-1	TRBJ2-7	TGCGCCAGCAGCCCCGGACTAGCGGGAAGTTGGAGCGAGCAGTACTTC	CASSPGLAGSWSEQYF
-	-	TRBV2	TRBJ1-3	TGTGCCAGCAGCGGGGAGGGTGGAAACACCATATATTTT	CASSGEGGNTIYF
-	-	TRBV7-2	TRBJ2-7	TGTGCCAGCAGCTTAGCGGGGCTTCCGAACTTTGACGAGCAGTACTTC	CASSLAGLPNFDEQYF
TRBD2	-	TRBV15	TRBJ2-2	TGTGCCACCAGCAACAAGCGGGGAACGACCGGGGAGCTGTTTTTT	CATSNKRGTTGELFF
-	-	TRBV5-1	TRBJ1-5	TGCGCCAGCAGCGTCAGTAGCAATCAGCCCCAGCATTTT	CASSVSSNQPQHF
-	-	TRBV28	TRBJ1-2	TGTGCCAGCAGTTACGACGGGATCTATGGCTACACCTTC	CASSYDGIYGYTF
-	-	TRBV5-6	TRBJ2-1	TGTGCCAGCAGCTTGATTCGGGGGAGTGGAAATGAGCAGTTCTTC	CASSLIRGSGNEQFF